This T cell receptor beta chain came from a study of glioma-infiltrating T cells listed by TCRdb under 2016. Notes on the research overall: Low-grade gliomas were WHO grade II oligodendrogliomas or astrocytomas, and glioblastomas were WHO grade IV tumors sampled at initial rather than recurrent diagnosis. Before surgery, glioma patients were given dexamethasone for six or fewer days. Sequencing coverage of 4.5- to 10-fold of 940,000 or so peripheral T cells was targeted for blood libraries. The study sequenced TCR alpha- and beta-chain repertoires from glioma tissue, from non-neoplastic brain tissue and from matched peripheral blood mononuclear cells. To measure how far tissue and blood T-cell populations diverged, each tissue-infiltrating repertoire was compared against the peripheral blood repertoire of the same patient. The paired cohort was made up of three low-grade glioma patients, seven to nine primary glioblastoma patients and three non-glioma patients who contributed non-neoplastic brain tissue.

Immediately after resection, surgical brain or tumor specimens were cryofrozen in liquid nitrogen, with peripheral blood cells collected concurrently. TCR alpha and beta CDR3 regions were amplified with the iRepertoire nested amplicon-rescue multiplex PCR (arm-PCR) platform from RNA. The input for one-step reverse transcription and amplification was roughly 95-450 ng of either tissue mRNA or PBMC total RNA. Following bead purification, Illumina adapters were added by a secondary multiplex PCR, and the libraries were gel-purified between 200 and 400 bp. Demultiplexing relied on internal 6-nucleotide barcodes carried by the libraries. Sequencing of the libraries was done on an Illumina MiSeq using 2x220 or 2x250 nucleotide paired-end reads. The authors' analysis ran thus. FLASH 1.2.11 was used to merge paired reads, and BWA-MEM then aligned the reads to the GRCh37 human genome before TRA and TRB reads were extracted. For V and J assignment, an IMGT-derived reference of cassette sequences and CDR3 motifs that included pseudogenes was used. Reads were translated in three frames, and productive CDR3s were defined by a C…FGXG motif without stop codons. Unique combinations of V-J cassette pair and CDR3 amino acid sequence were defined as clonotypes. Filtering of reads was based on Hamming distance, with the threshold set by the sequence error rate of each sample in mapped regions. TCRdb passed the public sequencing reads through fastp at Q25 and MiXCR, retaining productive beta sequences. Duplicate CDR3 protein sequences are folded into a single record with the most common DNA and genes. The V and J calls here are based on TCRdb, not the publication. A total of 400,000 or so distinct CDR3 sequences appear in this sample, approximately 42% of them only once. More than 10% of the sample goes to the ten largest clones.

A remark on this clonotype: Its antigen specificity is not known. Base qualities are not at hand, and no much larger clone is one base apart.

What the research found in general, with its limitations: The group comparisons were based on small numbers of patients: three non-neoplastic, three low-grade glioma and seven to nine glioblastoma patients. Patients with low tissue-blood divergence were marked by a signature set of shared blood CDR3 motifs, and that set was depleted in highly divergent patients. VJ-independent divergence between tissue and blood was found to be below expectation in non-neoplastic patients but above expectation in all gliomas, particularly low-grade gliomas. Tissue and blood shared very few CDR3 sequences, a result attributed to high CDR3 diversity and limited sampling.

Via the germline V gene, CDR1 is KGHDR and CDR2 SFDVKD. Trimming removed 5 bases from V and 5 bases from J; the gene matches leave 16 bases unexplained. The CDR3 sequence holds 18 residues, the cysteine and phenylalanine included. The entry retains the CDR3 DNA only, 54 bases that are in frame from base 1. Sequencing was performed on glioma tissue, nonneoplastic brain tissue, or PBMCs (not recorded which). The rearrangement joined TRBV24-1 to TRBJ2-5; the junction holds 10 bases that match TRBD2. This sequence originates from a human donor with low-grade glioma or glioblastoma, undergoing nonglioma brain surgery, or in good health (not recorded which). The nucleotides are TGTGCCACCAGTGTAGGACAGGGAGGAGCGGGAGGGCCGGAGACCCAGTACTTC. It translates as CATSVGQGGAGGPETQYF.